This TCR beta chain came from a study of blood T cell repertoires in COVID-19. Repertoires were generated with immunoSEQ multiplex PCR, while TCRdb's copy carries only in-frame clones and drops some. The sample lists around 130,000 clones; around 84% were seen once. V was clipped by 5 bases and J by 0 bases, with 9 bases between them. Germline lookup yields CDR1 MNHEY and CDR2 SMNVEV (reference sequence). This CDR3 has 14 residues. Specimen: PBMCs or T cells enriched from blood (not recorded which). The receptor's source is a man aged 40-49 years with acute COVID-19. V is TRBV27 and J is TRBJ2-3; D gene ambiguous. CDR3 bases: TGTGCCAGCAGTGTGTCCGGGAGCACAGATACGCAGTATTTT. This gives the protein CASSVSGSTDTQYF.